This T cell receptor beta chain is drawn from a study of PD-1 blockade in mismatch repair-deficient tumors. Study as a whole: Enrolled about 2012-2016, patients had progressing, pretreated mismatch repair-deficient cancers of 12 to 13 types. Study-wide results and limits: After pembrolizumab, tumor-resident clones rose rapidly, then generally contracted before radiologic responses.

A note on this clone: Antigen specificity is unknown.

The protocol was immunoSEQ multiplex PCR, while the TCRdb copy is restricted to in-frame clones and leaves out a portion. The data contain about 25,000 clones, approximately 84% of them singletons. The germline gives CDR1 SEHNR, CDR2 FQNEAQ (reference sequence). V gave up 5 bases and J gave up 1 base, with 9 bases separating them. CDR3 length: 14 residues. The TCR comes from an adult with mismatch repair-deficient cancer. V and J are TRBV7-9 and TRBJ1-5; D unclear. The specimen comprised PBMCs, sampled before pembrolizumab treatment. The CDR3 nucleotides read TGTGCCAGCAGCGTTGCCGGGAGCAATCAGCCCCAGCATTTT. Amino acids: CASSVAGSNQPQHF.